A selection of T cell receptor beta chains follows, all from one sample in a study of cytomegalovirus exposure and HLA in healthy donors. The repertoire was sequenced with immunoSEQ multiplex PCR; TCRdb's copy has only in-frame clones and lacks some. The sample shows about 200,000 clones, and 1.1% sits with its ten largest clones. Sequencing was carried out using PBMCs. The receptors shown here come from a girl aged 2 to 10 in good health and CMV-seropositive. Each CDR3 is given without its conserved first and last residue. The D gene is left open where the match is weak.

D	length	V	CDR3
TRBD1	11	TRBV27	ASSVTGGVGYT
TRBD1	15	TRBV28	ASSDRQGLGSHNEQF
NA	11	TRBV5-1	ASSWELADTQY
TRBD2	14	TRBV4-1	ASSQGASGRRDEQF
NA	11	TRBV6-1	ASSGWDIYGYT
TRBD2	10	TRBV6-5	ASQTSGYEQY
NA	12	TRBV10-3	AISESAQAYGYT
TRBD2	11	TRBV7-9	ASSPSGKETQY
NA	11	TRBV2	ASSGRQVHGYT
TRBD1	14	TRBV25-1	ASSEDRGWGTDTQY
NA	14	TRBV28	ASSLRGEGRNQPQH
TRBD1	14	TRBV7-9	ASSLAGTGPKDTQY
TRBD1	15	TRBV7-8	ASSLATGGRRNEKLF
NA	15	TRBV18	ASSPGGPGQTAYEQY
TRBD1	13	TRBV30	AWSGGQGGNQPQH
TRBD2	14	TRBV28	ASSSYTSGKPYEQY
TRBD1	14	TRBV28	ASKRGQGAYGETQY
TRBD1	13	TRBV6-5	ASSYARGVNQPQH
NA	12	TRBV6-5	ASSYLGLTNVLT
NA	9	TRBV30	AWSVLSEQY
NA	12	TRBV5-1	ASSLQDNLQAAF
NA	10	TRBV6-5	ASSYPAGGYT
TRBD1	12	TRBV18	ASSPGQGGEKLF
NA	10	TRBV28	ASSLQITEAF
NA	12	TRBV7-3	ASSLGGLEYEQY
NA	15	TRBV7-6	ASSSSPPGDYTGELF
NA	17	TRBV6-4	ASIGKPGHPISSYNEQF
NA	14	TRBV7-9	ASSLKVGGGGNTIY
TRBD2	12	TRBV11-2	ASGGLAGYYEQY
TRBD1	14	TRBV7-2	ASSPKSAQGAYEQY
NA	12	TRBV28	ASSNPDRYNEQF
NA	13	TRBV9	ASSVEGSGANVLT
TRBD1	14	TRBV2	ASSAFGTANTGELF
NA	11	TRBV6-1	ASNFGAAYEQY
NA	13	TRBV29-1	SVEDSRLSSYEQY
NA	10	TRBV25-1	ASSGGPYEQY
TRBD2	11	TRBV19	ASEASGTDTQY
NA	12	TRBV6-6	ASRETPGNTEAF
TRBD1	12	TRBV5-1	ASSFPGQGRKQF
NA	11	TRBV27	ASSSPGDYGYT
TRBD1	12	TRBV7-2	ASSRTGTGYGYT
TRBD1	11	TRBV19	ASTSTGPDTQY
NA	12	TRBV9	ASSVGGGQGEAF